This T cell receptor beta chain stems from a study of blood T cell repertoires in COVID-19. Study details: The United States, Italy and Spain supplied acute and convalescent COVID-19 samples. PBMCs, B-cell-depleted T cells, or T cells were the source of the cDNA or gDNA that made up the material.

This CDR3 comprises 14 residues. V lost 4 bases and J lost 4, with 13 bases in between. Per germline, CDR1 SGHVS and CDR2 FQNEAQ. Source study methods: From reference gene primer amplification, estimates of nucleated cell counts were derived. The protocol was immunoSEQ multiplex PCR, while the TCRdb copy is restricted to in-frame clones and leaves out a portion. The DNA was the basis for D and trimming; V, J and clone size are from that table. The sample holds some 130,000 clones; more than 60% are singletons and the top ten take approximately 1.9%. The specimen was peripheral blood. V usage is TRBV7-8 and J usage is TRBJ1-1; D remains unclear. This sequence originates from a woman between 70 and 85 years old with acute or convalescent COVID-19. CDR3 sequence (DNA): TGTGCCAGCAGCTCCCCTGGCGGTCTCACTGAAGCTTTCTTT. Translating gives CASSSPGGLTEAFF. The whole variable domain, remainder taken from reference TRBV7-8 and TRBJ1-1, is GAGVSQSPRYKVAKRGQDVALRCDPISGHVSLFWYQQALGQGPEFLTYFQNEAQLDKSGLPSDRFFAERPEGSVSTLKIQRTQQEDSAVYLCASSSPGGLTEAFFGQGTRLTVV.